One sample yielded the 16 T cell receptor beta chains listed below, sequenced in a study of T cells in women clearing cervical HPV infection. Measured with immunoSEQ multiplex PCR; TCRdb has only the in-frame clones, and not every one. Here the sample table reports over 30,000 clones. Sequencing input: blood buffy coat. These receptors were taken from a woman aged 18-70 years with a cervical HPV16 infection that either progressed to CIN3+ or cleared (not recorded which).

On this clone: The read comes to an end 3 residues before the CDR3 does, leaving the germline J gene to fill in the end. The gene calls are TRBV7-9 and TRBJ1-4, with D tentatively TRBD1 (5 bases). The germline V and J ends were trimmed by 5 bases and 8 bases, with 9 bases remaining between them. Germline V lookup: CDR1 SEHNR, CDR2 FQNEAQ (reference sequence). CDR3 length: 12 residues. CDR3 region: CASSPDTEKLFF. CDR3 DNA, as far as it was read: TGTGCCAGCAGCCCGGACACCGAAAAA.

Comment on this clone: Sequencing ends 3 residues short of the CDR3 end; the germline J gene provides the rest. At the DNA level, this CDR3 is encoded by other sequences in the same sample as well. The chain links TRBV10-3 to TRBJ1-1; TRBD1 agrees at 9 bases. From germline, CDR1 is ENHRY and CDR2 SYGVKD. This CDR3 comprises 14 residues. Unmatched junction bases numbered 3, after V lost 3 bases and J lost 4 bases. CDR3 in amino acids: CAISEAGQGTEAFF. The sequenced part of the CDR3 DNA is TGTGCCATCAGTGAAGCGGGACAGGGCACTGAA.

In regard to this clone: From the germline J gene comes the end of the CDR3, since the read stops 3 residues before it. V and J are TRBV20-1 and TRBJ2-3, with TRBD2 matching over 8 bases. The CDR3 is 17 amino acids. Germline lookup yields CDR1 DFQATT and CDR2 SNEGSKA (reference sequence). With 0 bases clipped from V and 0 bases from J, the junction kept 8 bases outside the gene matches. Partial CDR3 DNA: TGCAGTGCTAGAGATAGTGCGGGGGGCTCTAGCACAGATACG. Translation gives CSARDSAGGSSTDT. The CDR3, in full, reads CSARDSAGGSSTDTQYF.

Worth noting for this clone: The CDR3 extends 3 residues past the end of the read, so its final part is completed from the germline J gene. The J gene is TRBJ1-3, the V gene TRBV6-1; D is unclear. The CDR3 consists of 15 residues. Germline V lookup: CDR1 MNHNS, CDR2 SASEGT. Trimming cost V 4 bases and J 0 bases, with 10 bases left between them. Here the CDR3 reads CASSADIYSGNTIYF. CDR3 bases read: TGTGCCAGCAGTGCTGACATCTACTCTGGAAACACC.

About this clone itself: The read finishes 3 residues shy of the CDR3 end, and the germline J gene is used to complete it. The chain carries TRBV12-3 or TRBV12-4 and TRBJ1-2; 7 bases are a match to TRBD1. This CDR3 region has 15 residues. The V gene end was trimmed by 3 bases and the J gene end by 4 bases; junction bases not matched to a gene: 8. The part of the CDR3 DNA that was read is TGTGCCAGCAGTTTGAAGGGGGCGGTGACCTATGGC. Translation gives CASSLKGAVTYG. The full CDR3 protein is CASSLKGAVTYGYTF.

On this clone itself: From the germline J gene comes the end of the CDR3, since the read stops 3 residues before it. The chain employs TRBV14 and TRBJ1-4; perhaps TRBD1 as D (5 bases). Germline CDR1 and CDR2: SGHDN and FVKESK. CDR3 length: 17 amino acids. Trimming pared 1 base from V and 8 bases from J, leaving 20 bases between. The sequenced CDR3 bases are TGTGCCAGCAGCCAAGCCCCCCGAGGCAGGGTCCTCGAAAAA. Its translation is CASSQAPRGRVLEK. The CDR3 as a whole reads CASSQAPRGRVLEKLFF.

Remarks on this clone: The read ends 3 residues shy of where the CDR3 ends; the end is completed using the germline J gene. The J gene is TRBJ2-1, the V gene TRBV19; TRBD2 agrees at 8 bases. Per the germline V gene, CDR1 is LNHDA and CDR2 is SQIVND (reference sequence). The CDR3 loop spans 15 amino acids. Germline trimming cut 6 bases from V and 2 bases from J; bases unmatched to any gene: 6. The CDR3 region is CASSPTSGPYNEQFF. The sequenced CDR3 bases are TGTGCCAGTAGCCCTACTAGCGGACCCTACAATGAG.

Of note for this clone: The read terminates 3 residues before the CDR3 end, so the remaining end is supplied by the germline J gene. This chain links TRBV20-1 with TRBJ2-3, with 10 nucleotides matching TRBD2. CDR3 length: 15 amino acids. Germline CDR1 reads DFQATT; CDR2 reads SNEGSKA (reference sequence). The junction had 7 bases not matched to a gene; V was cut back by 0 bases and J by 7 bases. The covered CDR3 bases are TGCAGTGCTAGAGATTTAGCGGGGGGACTCCATACG. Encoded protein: CSARDLAGGLHT. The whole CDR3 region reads CSARDLAGGLHTQYF.

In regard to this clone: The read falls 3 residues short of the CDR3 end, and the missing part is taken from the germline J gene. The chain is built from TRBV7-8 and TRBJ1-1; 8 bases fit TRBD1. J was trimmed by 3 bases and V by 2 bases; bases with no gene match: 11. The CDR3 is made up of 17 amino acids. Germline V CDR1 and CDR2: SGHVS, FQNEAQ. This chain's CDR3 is CASSLRARGRVDTEAFF. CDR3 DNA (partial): TGTGCCAGCAGCTTAAGGGCCAGGGGGCGGGTGGACACTGAA.

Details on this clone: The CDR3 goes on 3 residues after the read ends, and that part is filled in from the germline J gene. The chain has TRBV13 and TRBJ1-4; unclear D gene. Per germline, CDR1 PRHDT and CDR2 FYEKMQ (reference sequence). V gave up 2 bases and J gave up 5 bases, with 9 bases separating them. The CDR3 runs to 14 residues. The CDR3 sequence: CASSLLTGNEKLFF. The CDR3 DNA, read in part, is TGTGCCAGCAGCTTACTGACTGGGAATGAAAAA.

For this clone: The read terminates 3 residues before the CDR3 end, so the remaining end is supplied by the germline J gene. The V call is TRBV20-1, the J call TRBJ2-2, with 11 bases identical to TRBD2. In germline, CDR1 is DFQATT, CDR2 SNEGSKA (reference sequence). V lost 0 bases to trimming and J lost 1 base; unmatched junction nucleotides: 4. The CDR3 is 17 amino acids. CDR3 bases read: TGCAGTGCTAGAGATAGCGGGGGGGCCCTGAACACCGGGGAG. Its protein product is CSARDSGGALNTGE. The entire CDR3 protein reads CSARDSGGALNTGELFF.

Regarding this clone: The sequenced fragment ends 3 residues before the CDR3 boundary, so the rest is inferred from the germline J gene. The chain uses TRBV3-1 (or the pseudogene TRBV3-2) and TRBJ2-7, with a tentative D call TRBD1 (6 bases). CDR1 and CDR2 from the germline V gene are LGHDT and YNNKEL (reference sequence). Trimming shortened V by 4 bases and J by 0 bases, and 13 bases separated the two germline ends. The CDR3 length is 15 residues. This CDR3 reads CASSLADRTSYEQYF. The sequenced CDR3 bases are TGTGCCAGCAGCCTCGCCGACAGGACCTCCTACGAG.

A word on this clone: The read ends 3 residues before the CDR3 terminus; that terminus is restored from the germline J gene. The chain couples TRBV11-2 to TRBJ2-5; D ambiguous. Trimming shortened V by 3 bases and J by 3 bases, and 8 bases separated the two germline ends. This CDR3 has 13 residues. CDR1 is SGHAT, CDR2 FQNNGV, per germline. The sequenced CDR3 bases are TGTGCCAGCAGCTTTAACTCCAAAGAGACC. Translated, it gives CASSFNSKET. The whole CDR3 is CASSFNSKETQYF.

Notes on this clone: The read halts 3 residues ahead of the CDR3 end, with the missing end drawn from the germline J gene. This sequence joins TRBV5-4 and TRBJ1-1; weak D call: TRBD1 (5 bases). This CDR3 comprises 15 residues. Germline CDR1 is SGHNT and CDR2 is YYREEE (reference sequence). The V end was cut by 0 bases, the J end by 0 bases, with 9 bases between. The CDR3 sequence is CASSLEAGMNTEAFF. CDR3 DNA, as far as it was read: TGTGCCAGCAGCTTGGAGGCAGGGATGAACACTGAA. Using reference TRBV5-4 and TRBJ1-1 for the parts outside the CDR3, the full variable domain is ETGVTQSPTHLIKTRGQQVTLRCSSQSGHNTVSWYQQALGQGPQFIFQYYREEENGRGNFPPRFSGLQFPNYSSELNVNALELDDSALYLCASSLEAGMNTEAFFGQGTRLTVV.

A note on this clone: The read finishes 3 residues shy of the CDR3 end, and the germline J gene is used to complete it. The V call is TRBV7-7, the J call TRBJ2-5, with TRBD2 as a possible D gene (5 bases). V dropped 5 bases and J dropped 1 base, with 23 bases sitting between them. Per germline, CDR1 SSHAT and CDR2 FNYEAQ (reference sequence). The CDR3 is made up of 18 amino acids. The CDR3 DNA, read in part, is TGTGCCAGCAGCCCGACCCTCACTAGTTACGGGGTCCAAGAGACC. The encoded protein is CASSPTLTSYGVQET. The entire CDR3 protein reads CASSPTLTSYGVQETQYF.

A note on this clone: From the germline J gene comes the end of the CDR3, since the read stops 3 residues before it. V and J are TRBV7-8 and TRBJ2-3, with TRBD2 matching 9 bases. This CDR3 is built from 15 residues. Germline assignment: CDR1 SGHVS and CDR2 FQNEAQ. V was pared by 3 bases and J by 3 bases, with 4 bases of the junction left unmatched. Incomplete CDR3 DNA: TGTGCCAGCAGCTTGGGGCTAGCGGGAACAGATACG. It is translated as CASSLGLAGTDT. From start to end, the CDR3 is CASSLGLAGTDTQYF.